This T cell receptor beta chain stems from a study of blood T cell repertoires in COVID-19 (TCRdb year 2020). Regarding the complete study: Samples from collaborators originated in the United States, Italy and Spain and spanned both the acute and convalescent phases of COVID-19. Where HLA class I and class II types were available, the types were taken from metadata supplied by the sample provider, not from assay-based typing. Samples were obtained from the ongoing ImmuneRACE study (first 160 participants) and from some 1,300 subjects provided by 6 global collaborators. Nearly every sample came with metadata listing a de-identified subject ID, COVID-19 status, age in years and sex. The dataset comprised deeply sampled blood TCRbeta repertoires from subjects exposed to, actively infected with, or recovered from COVID-19. The material from the prospective study consisted of cDNA or gDNA derived from T cells, B-cell-depleted T cells, or PBMCs. The repertoires were released in a freely available public database meant as a resource for research on the immune response to SARS-CoV-2.

The collaborating institutions used their own protocols to collect whole blood in K2EDTA tubes. For TCRbeta analysis, collaborators shipped samples in one of three forms: frozen whole blood, isolated PBMCs, or DNA extracted from either of those sample types. Study-wide findings and limitations: How much clinical and demographic metadata was included differed by source and by participant, and the metadata was provided uncurated.

The CDR3 sequence holds 11 residues, the cysteine and phenylalanine included. Of the read, only the CDR3 DNA is kept; its 33 bases are in frame from base 1. The CDR1 and CDR2 encoded by the germline V gene (reference sequence) are LNHDA and SQIVND. Trimming at the junction amounts to 4 bases on V and 12 bases on J, and the germline ends lie 10 bases apart. TCRbeta CDR3 regions were amplified from genomic DNA by means of the immunoSEQ Assay, a bias-controlled multiplex PCR. Processing in the source paper ran as follows. The number of nucleated cells in each sample was estimated by amplification of reference gene primers within the assay. To quantify the absolute abundance of each unique TCRbeta CDR3 rearrangement, sequence reads were collapsed and filtered. For each sample, productive Simpson clonality was calculated as the square root of Simpson's diversity index across productive rearrangements. Not all clones reach the TCRdb copy of this immuneACCESS table, which keeps in-frame sequences only. Checked studies attribute under half of the gap to unresolved V genes and leave the rest unexplained. V and J calls and clone size are as listed in that table; D and trimming were resolved from the DNA. The sample table records approximately 190,000 clones; around four fifths of these occur just once. 4.5% to 6.5% of the sample is taken by the ten largest.

Concerning this clone: The antigen this receptor binds is unknown. No quality values exist for individual bases; no much larger clone is one base distant.

This TCR derives from a woman between 25 and 40 years old with acute or convalescent COVID-19. The chain is made from TRBV19 and TRBJ1-5; the D gene is unclear. Sequencing input: peripheral blood. CDR3 sequence: CASSTVHLQHF. The nucleotides are TGTGCCAGTAGTACGGTCCATCTCCAGCATTTT.